This T cell receptor beta chain was obtained from a study of T-cell reconstitution after alpha-beta-depleted transplantation in children. Losses at the gene ends were 5 bases for V and 3 bases for J; bases not matched to a gene: 9. Per the germline V gene, CDR1 is SGHTA and CDR2 is FQGNSA. The CDR3 consists of 16 residues. TCRbeta library construction was performed incorporating unique molecular identifiers. TCRdb fed the PCR reads into MiXCR, producing one record per CDR3 protein. The sample shows around 600,000 distinct CDR3 sequences, about 15% of them seen only once. This material consisted of PBMCs from the stem cell graft donor, taken from the stem cell graft. The V and J genes are TRBV7-2 and TRBJ2-7; 11 bases are shared with TRBD2. The sequence was collected from a human donor who donated a stem cell graft to a child with acute myeloid leukemia. CDR3 DNA: TGTGCCAGCAGCCTCAAACCGGGACTAGCGGACTACGAGCAGTACTTC. Protein: CASSLKPGLADYEQYF.